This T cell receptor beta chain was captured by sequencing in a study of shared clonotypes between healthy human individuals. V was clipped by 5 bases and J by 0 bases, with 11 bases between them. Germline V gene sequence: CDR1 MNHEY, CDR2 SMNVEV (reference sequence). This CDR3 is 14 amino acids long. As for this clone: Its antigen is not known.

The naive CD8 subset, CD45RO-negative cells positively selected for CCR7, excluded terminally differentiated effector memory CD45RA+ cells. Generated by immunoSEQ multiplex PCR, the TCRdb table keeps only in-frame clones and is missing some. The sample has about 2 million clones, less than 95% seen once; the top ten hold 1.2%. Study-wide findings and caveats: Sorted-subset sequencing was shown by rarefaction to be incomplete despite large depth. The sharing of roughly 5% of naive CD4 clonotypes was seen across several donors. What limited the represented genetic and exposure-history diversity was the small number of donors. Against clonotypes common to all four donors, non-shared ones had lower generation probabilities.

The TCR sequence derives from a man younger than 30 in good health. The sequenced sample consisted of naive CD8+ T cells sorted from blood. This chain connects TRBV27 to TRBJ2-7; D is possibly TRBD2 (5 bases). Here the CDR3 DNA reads TGTGCCAGCAGTACCTTAGGGAGCTCCTACGAGCAGTACTTC. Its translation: CASSTLGSSYEQYF.